This paragraph reports one T cell receptor (beta chain). The antigen remains undetermined. The method was immunoSEQ multiplex PCR; TCRdb's version includes in-frame clones alone and lacks a portion of them. This table has about 190,000 clones, approximately 92% appearing once. The CDR3 has 12 residues. Germline loops: CDR1 LGHNT, CDR2 FRNRAP. The germline V and J ends were trimmed by 6 bases and 4 bases, with 9 bases remaining between them. The data were obtained in a study of T cell responses to AZD1222 COVID-19 vaccine. Study results and caveats: Across the whole spike, CD4 TCRs peaked at regions 160-218 and 743-854. Seropositive at baseline were only a handful of AZD1222 recipients.

The chain couples TRBV12-5 to TRBJ1-2; D unresolved. This material consisted of peripheral blood, taken on day 0 of AZD1222 vaccination. This receptor was obtained from an adult in good health. The chain's CDR3 is CASGHLSYGYTF. For the CDR3, the DNA is TGTGCTAGTGGCCACCTATCCTATGGCTACACCTTC. The entire variable domain, with the rest obtained from reference TRBV12-5 and TRBJ1-2, is as follows: DARVTQTPRHKVTEMGQEVTMRCQPILGHNTVFWYRQTMMQGLELLAYFRNRAPLDDSGMPKDRFSAEMPDATLATLKIQPSEPRDSAVYFCASGHLSYGYTFGSGTRLTVV.